This TCR beta chain was found in a study of control samples from healthy donors and cancer patients. This CDR3 has 13 amino acids. V gave up 2 bases and J gave up 3 bases, with 5 bases separating them. The germline gives CDR1 SGHTA, CDR2 FQGTGA. This clone has just one count. The method was immunoSEQ multiplex PCR; TCRdb's version includes in-frame clones alone and lacks a portion of them. Of 84,000 or so clones listed, roughly 91% are singletons. This rearrangement joins TRBV7-3 to TRBJ2-1; no definite D call. The receptor was derived from a young man in good health. Sequencing input: blood. The CDR3 sequence is CASSLSGYNEQFF. In DNA, the CDR3 is TGTGCCAGCAGCTTATCTGGCTACAATGAGCAGTTCTTC.